The next 30 T cell receptor beta chains were all read from a single sample in a study of human T cells and chemical hapten exposure. From the RACE reads, TCRdb called clonotypes with MiXCR, one entry per CDR3 protein. The sample holds over 85,000 distinct CDR3 sequences, 9.5% to 15% seen once. Time point given: patch test 1, 2 weeks after DPC sensitization. Treatment noted: therapeutic diphenylcyclopropenone sensitization with weekly scalp DPC. Material: whole blood, obtained in connection with sensitization to the hapten diphenylcyclopropenone (DPC). The origin of the receptors is a woman in her thirties or forties with alopecia areata. Some clones in this sample may be carry-over from other donors' samples.

This clonotype was seen a few times. The CDR3 coding sequence is TGTGCCATCAGTGAGTCGAGGCCGGATCAGCCCCAGCATTTT. Translating gives CAISESRPDQPQHF. This chain uses TRBV10-3 with TRBJ1-5; D remains unclear. V was trimmed by 0 bases and J by 5 bases, leaving 8 bases between them. The CDR3 consists of 14 residues. The germline gives CDR1 ENHRY, CDR2 SYGVKD.

The chain uses TRBV11-2 and TRBJ1-1; 7 positions match TRBD1. CDR1 is SGHAT and CDR2 is FQNNGV in the germline V gene. The CDR3 has 15 amino acids. Trimming cost V 4 bases and J 5 bases; bases outside gene matches: 10. CDR3 sequence: CASSSGQVWGTEAFF. The CDR3, as DNA: TGTGCCAGCAGCTCCGGACAGGTTTGGGGAACTGAAGCTTTCTTT.

This clonotype was found many times. CDR3 bases: TGCAGCGTCAAGACAGATTCCTACGAGCAGTACTTC. Translated, it gives CSVKTDSYEQYF. This sequence joins TRBV29-1 and TRBJ2-7; tentatively, D is TRBD1 (5 bases). The CDR3 length is 12 residues. Per germline, CDR1 SQVTM and CDR2 ANQGSEA. Between the trimmed V and J ends, which lost 6 bases and 1 base, there was a span of 10 bases.

The V gene is TRBV28, the J gene TRBJ2-1, with TRBD2 matching over 11 bases. Germline V gene data show CDR1 as MDHEN and CDR2 as SYDVKM. The CDR3 spans 18 residues. V gave up 5 bases and J gave up 2 bases; unmatched junction bases: 11. The DNA of the CDR3 is TGTGCCAGCAGTCCCCCCTGGGTTAGCGGGAGGGCCTACAATGAGCAGTTCTTC. It yields the protein CASSPPWVSGRAYNEQFF.

This clonotype was seen a few times. J is TRBJ1-2 and V is TRBV18; TRBD1 might be the D (5 bases). The germline CDR1 and CDR2 sequences are KGHSH and LQKENI. V lost 3 bases to trimming and J lost 1 base, with 12 bases between them. This CDR3 has 15 amino acids. The CDR3 DNA follows: TGTGCCAGCTCACCCGGGCCAGGGCTTAACTATGGCTACACCTTC. Protein: CASSPGPGLNYGYTF.

The rearrangement links TRBV20-1 to TRBJ2-4; a weak D match, TRBD2 (6 bases). Germline V gene lookup returns CDR1 DFQATT and CDR2 SNEGSKA (reference sequence). The germline V and J ends were trimmed by 8 bases and 9 bases, with 20 bases remaining between them. The CDR3 runs to 13 residues. The CDR3 reads CSTYGTDSSIQYF. The CDR3 DNA reads as TGCAGTACCTACGGGACTGACTCTAGCATTCAGTACTTC.

V and J are TRBV28 and TRBJ2-4, with 8 bases matching TRBD1. Trimming took 6 bases from V and 6 from J; bases not matched to a gene: 7. The CDR3 has 14 amino acids. CDR1 is MDHEN and CDR2 is SYDVKM in the germline V gene. The CDR3 nucleotides are TGTGCCAGCAGGCAGGGACAGGCTAGAAACATTCAGTACTTC. This translates into CASRQGQARNIQYF.

The rearrangement links TRBV6-5 to TRBJ2-5, with D hard to call. There are 13 residues in the CDR3. The germline CDR1 and CDR2 sequences are MNHEY and SVGAGI. V was shortened by 4 bases and J by 5 bases, with 11 bases between the two germline ends. This CDR3 reads CASSSTLTETQYF. CDR3 DNA: TGTGCCAGCAGTTCGACTCTCACCGAGACCCAGTACTTC.

The chain recombines TRBV30 with TRBJ1-2; 8 nucleotides agree with TRBD1. The germline V gene has CDR1 GTSNPN and CDR2 SVGIG (reference sequence). V lost 0 bases, J lost 7 bases, and 7 bases stayed unmatched. This CDR3 spans 14 amino acids. The CDR3 spells CAWSVGQGAAGYTF. The DNA for the CDR3 is TGTGCCTGGAGTGTCGGCCAGGGGGCGGCTGGCTACACCTTC.

The rearrangement joins TRBV7-2 to TRBJ1-2, with no clear D. CDR3 size: 15 residues. Trimming took 1 base from V and 4 from J, leaving 13 bases between them. Germline loops: CDR1 SGHTA, CDR2 FQGNSA. The CDR3 protein is CASSLDRQAVYGYTF. CDR3 sequence (DNA): TGTGCCAGCAGCTTAGACCGCCAGGCAGTCTATGGCTACACCTTC.

This clonotype showed up just a few times. The rearrangement links TRBV7-9 to TRBJ2-2, with a tentative D call TRBD1 (5 bases). The germline gives CDR1 SEHNR, CDR2 FQNEAQ (reference sequence). This CDR3 spans 13 amino acids. Trimming took 7 bases from V and 7 from J, leaving 13 bases between them. CDR3 sequence reads: CASTLRGSGELFF. The CDR3 region has the DNA TGTGCCAGCACCCTTAGGGGCAGCGGGGAGCTGTTTTTT.

The chain joins TRBV20-1 to TRBJ1-5; tentative D call: TRBD1 (5 bases). CDR3 length equals 15 residues. From germline, CDR1 is DFQATT and CDR2 SNEGSKA (reference sequence). The germline V and J ends were trimmed by 5 bases and 2 bases, with 16 bases remaining between them. CDR3 protein: CSASSFLRGNQPQHF. As DNA, the CDR3 is TGCAGTGCTTCCTCTTTTCTCAGGGGCAATCAGCCCCAGCATTTT.

Only a few counts were recorded for this clonotype. CDR3 sequence: CASIEGANNSPLHF. The CDR3 DNA reads TGTGCCAGCATCGAAGGGGCGAATAATTCACCCCTCCACTTT. V usage is TRBV2 and J usage is TRBJ1-6; possible D gene TRBD1, 5 bases. V was clipped by 7 bases and J by 5 bases, with 12 bases between them. This CDR3 has 14 amino acids. Germline CDR1 and CDR2: SNHLY and FYNNEI.

The chain combines TRBV19 with TRBJ1-4; TRBD1 agrees at 7 bases. Per germline, CDR1 LNHDA and CDR2 SQIVND (reference sequence). The CDR3 spans 16 residues. Losses at the gene ends were 5 bases for V and 4 bases for J; bases not matched to a gene: 10. CDR3 nucleotides: TGTGCCAGTAGTTCCTACGCACAGGGGAGTAATGAAAAACTGTTTTTT. This encodes CASSSYAQGSNEKLFF.

This clonotype is large by share. The rearrangement links TRBV20-1 to TRBJ2-7, with 13 bases fitting TRBD2. Per germline, CDR1 DFQATT and CDR2 SNEGSKA (reference sequence). This CDR3 contains 15 residues. The ends lost 3 bases at V and 2 bases at J; junction bases unmatched: 4. CDR3 in amino acids: CSASDGTSGTYEQYF. CDR3 DNA: TGCAGTGCTAGCGACGGGACTAGCGGGACCTACGAGCAGTACTTC.

This clonotype occurred many times. This chain links TRBV21-1 with TRBJ2-3. TRBV21-1 corresponds to a pseudogene. The length of the CDR3 is 13 residues. The CDR3: CASSKVCAITQYF. CDR3 sequence (DNA): TGTGCCAGCAGCAAAGTCTGCGCAATTACGCAGTATTTT.

V usage is TRBV6-6 and J usage is TRBJ1-5; no reliable D call. Germline V gene sequence: CDR1 MNHNY, CDR2 SVGAGI (reference sequence). The V end was cut by 2 bases, the J end by 6 bases, with 5 bases between. The CDR3 is 12 amino acids. This CDR3 reads CASSYGSQPQHF. The CDR3, as DNA: TGTGCCAGCAGTTACGGTAGTCAGCCCCAGCATTTT.

This chain links TRBV5-5 with TRBJ2-7, with TRBD1 as a possible D gene (5 bases). Trimming pared 4 bases from V and 4 bases from J, leaving 15 bases between. The V gene's germline CDR1 is SGHKS and CDR2 YYEKEE (reference sequence). The CDR3 sequence is 14 residues long. CDR3 DNA: TGTGCCAGCAGCCGACAGACCCAGCCTTACGAGCAGTACTTC. This gives the protein CASSRQTQPYEQYF. The variable domain in full, with the rest retrieved from reference TRBV5-5 and TRBJ2-7, is DAGVTQSPTHLIKTRGQQVTLRCSPISGHKSVSWYQQVLGQGPQFIFQYYEKEERGRGNFPDRFSARQFPNYSSELNVNALLLGDSALYLCASSRQTQPYEQYFGPGTRLTVT.

The rearrangement links TRBV18 to TRBJ2-3; 8 bases agree with TRBD2. Losses at the gene ends were 2 bases for V and 3 bases for J; bases not matched to a gene: 7. CDR1 is KGHSH, CDR2 LQKENI, per germline. The CDR3 extends over 16 amino acids. CDR3 in DNA: TGTGCCAGCTCACCAAGTAGTACTAGCGGTACAGATACGCAGTATTTT. Residues: CASSPSSTSGTDTQYF. Looking up the rest from reference TRBV18 and TRBJ2-3 gives the full variable domain: NAGVMQNPRHLVRRRGQEARLRCSPMKGHSHVYWYRQLPEEGLKFMVYLQKENIIDESGMPKERFSAEFPKEGPSILRIQQVVRGDSAAYFCASSPSSTSGTDTQYFGPGTRLTVL.

This clonotype was observed a few times. The V call is TRBV5-4, the J call TRBJ2-2, with D unresolved. Germline loops: CDR1 SGHNT, CDR2 YYREEE (reference sequence). The CDR3 has 14 amino acids. V was shortened by 2 bases and J by 0 bases, with 5 bases between the two germline ends. The CDR3 loop reads CASSFPANTGELFF. CDR3 coding DNA: TGTGCCAGCAGCTTTCCAGCGAACACCGGGGAGCTGTTTTTT.

This clonotype came up a few times. The chain's CDR3 is CSARDTGQIQETQYF. Written as DNA, the CDR3 is TGCAGTGCTAGAGATACCGGACAGATCCAAGAGACCCAGTACTTC. This chain joins TRBV20-1 and TRBJ2-5; D may be TRBD1 (6 bases). Germline loops: CDR1 DFQATT, CDR2 SNEGSKA (reference sequence). V lost 0 bases and J lost 1, with 12 bases in between. The CDR3 is 15 residues long.

V gene TRBV6-2 or TRBV6-3 combines with J gene TRBJ1-2; tentatively, D is TRBD1 (6 bases). V dropped 0 bases and J dropped 6 bases, with 11 bases sitting between them. CDR1 is MNHEY and CDR2 is SVGEGT in the germline V gene. This CDR3 region has 14 residues. The chain's CDR3 is CASSYSRTENGYTF. In DNA, the CDR3 is TGTGCCAGCAGTTACTCGAGGACAGAAAATGGCTACACCTTC.

The chain recombines TRBV14 with TRBJ1-1; TRBD1 aligns across 9 bases. The CDR3 is made up of 15 amino acids. In germline, CDR1 is SGHDN, CDR2 FVKESK. The V and J ends lost 2 bases and 5 bases, in that order; junction bases with no gene match: 6. This chain's CDR3 is CASSQSRGQGTEAFF. In DNA form, the CDR3 reads TGTGCCAGCAGCCAATCACGAGGACAGGGGACTGAAGCTTTCTTT.

Many counts were recorded for this clonotype. The CDR3 region is CASDRDNQPQHF. As DNA, the CDR3 is TGTGCCAGCGACAGGGACAATCAGCCCCAGCATTTT. The chain employs TRBV7-9 and TRBJ1-5, with 7 positions matching TRBD1. V gave up 8 bases and J gave up 3 bases; unmatched junction bases: 1. The germline V gene has CDR1 SEHNR and CDR2 FQNEAQ (reference sequence). The CDR3 loop spans 12 amino acids.

The V and J genes are TRBV7-2 and TRBJ2-3; 7 nucleotides match TRBD2. CDR1 and CDR2 from the germline V gene are SGHTA and FQGNSA. This CDR3 comprises 15 residues. The ends lost 5 bases at V and 4 bases at J; junction bases unmatched: 9. CDR3 protein: CASSPGQGGSDTQYF. The CDR3 DNA sequence: TGTGCCAGCAGCCCGGGGCAGGGAGGGTCAGATACGCAGTATTTT.

This clonotype occurred a few times. V gene TRBV20-1 combines with J gene TRBJ2-7; D ambiguous. V was shortened by 2 bases and J by 4 bases, with 6 bases between the two germline ends. Germline V gives CDR1 DFQATT, CDR2 SNEGSKA (reference sequence). The CDR3 runs to 11 residues. The chain's CDR3 is CSARLGYEQYF. As DNA, the CDR3 is TGCAGTGCTAGACTAGGATACGAGCAGTACTTC.

This clonotype has a count of ten or more. The chain recombines TRBV29-1 with TRBJ2-3; 8 bases map to TRBD1. J gave up 3 bases and V 4 bases, and 3 bases lay outside the gene matches. CDR1 and CDR2 (germline): SQVTM, ANQGSEA. This CDR3 has 13 residues. DNA for the CDR3: TGCAGCGTTGGACAGGGGCAAACAGATACGCAGTATTTT. Translation: CSVGQGQTDTQYF.

The J gene is TRBJ2-5, the V gene TRBV7-3, with D possibly being TRBD2 (5 bases). This CDR3 has 13 amino acids. Germline assignment: CDR1 SGHTA and CDR2 FQGTGA. The V gene lost 5 bases and the J gene lost 5 bases, with 12 bases spanning the gap. CDR3 amino acids: CASSGGQGETQYF. DNA of the CDR3: TGTGCCAGCAGCGGAGGCCAAGGGGAGACCCAGTACTTC.

In its sample, this clonotype was seen a few times. The rearrangement joins TRBV13 to TRBJ1-1; D not resolved. Trimming pared 8 bases from V and 3 bases from J, leaving 19 bases between. The CDR3 runs to 15 residues. Per germline, CDR1 PRHDT and CDR2 FYEKMQ (reference sequence). CDR3 residues: CASFPLMEGYTEAFF. The CDR3 nucleotides are TGTGCCAGCTTTCCCTTGATGGAAGGGTACACTGAAGCTTTCTTT.

The rearrangement links TRBV7-9 to TRBJ1-1; D gene ambiguous. CDR1 and CDR2 from the germline V gene are SEHNR and FQNEAQ (reference sequence). The length of the CDR3 is 12 residues. Trimming left V 3 bases short and J 5 bases short, with 7 bases between. The CDR3 coding sequence is TGTGCCAGCAGCTTCGCGGATACTGAAGCTTTCTTT. Translation: CASSFADTEAFF.